These T cell receptor beta chains were read from a single sample in a study of blood T cells in healthy people across ages. TCRdb fed the 5' RACE reads into MiXCR, producing one record per CDR3 protein. The repertoire has approximately 770,000 distinct CDR3 sequences, roughly 64% of them found once; the top ten carry 20% to 25%. Sequences were obtained from blood. These receptors originate from a man aged 25-45 years in good health. CDR3s include the opening cysteine and the closing phenylalanine or tryptophan. A D gene is named only where the DNA matches it firmly. Clone size is given for some rows only: seen once, a few or many times, or a class if the clone is expanded.

d_call	clone_size	v_call	j_call	cdr3_aa	cdr3_nt
NA	NA	TRBV4-3	TRBJ2-1	CASSQSVQGPYFEQFF	TGCGCCAGCAGCCAATCAGTCCAGGGACCTTATTTTGAGCAGTTCTTC
TRBD2	NA	TRBV29-1	TRBJ2-7	CSARGDRNSYEQYF	TGCAGCGCCCGGGGGGATCGGAACTCCTACGAGCAGTACTTC
NA	NA	TRBV15	TRBJ2-5	CATSRDQTTSETQYF	TGTGCCACCAGCAGAGATCAGACCACCTCAGAGACCCAGTACTTC
NA	NA	TRBV7-2	TRBJ1-1	CASSSTKGNTEAFF	TGTGCCAGCAGTTCAACGAAGGGGAACACTGAAGCTTTCTTT
TRBD2	NA	TRBV6-5	TRBJ2-5	CASSYSIASGITQETQYF	TGTGCCAGCAGTTACTCGATCGCTAGCGGGATAACCCAAGAGACCCAGTACTTC
TRBD2	few	TRBV20-1	TRBJ2-1	CSAVIAGYYNEQFF	TGCAGTGCAGTAATAGCGGGATATTACAATGAGCAGTTCTTC
TRBD2	NA	TRBV11-2	TRBJ2-1	CASSRRFGGGANEQFF	TGTGCCAGCAGCCGTAGGTTCGGCGGGGGGGCCAATGAGCAGTTCTTC
TRBD1	NA	TRBV6-2/TRBV6-3	TRBJ1-2	CASSYSTGSNGYTF	TGTGCCAGCAGTTACTCGACAGGGAGCAATGGCTACACCTTC
NA	NA	TRBV2	TRBJ2-5	CASAYQTQYF	TGTGCCAGCGCTTATCAGACCCAGTACTTC
NA	few	TRBV2	TRBJ1-2	CASSLPGAGYGYTF	TGTGCCAGCAGTCTCCCAGGGGCAGGCTATGGCTACACCTTC
TRBD2	NA	TRBV19	TRBJ2-1	CASSRAGPYNEQFF	TGTGCCAGTAGTAGAGCGGGGCCCTACAATGAGCAGTTCTTC
NA	NA	TRBV7-2	TRBJ1-4	CASRKMGATNEKLFF	TGTGCCAGCAGAAAAATGGGCGCAACTAATGAAAAACTGTTTTTT
NA	NA	TRBV30	TRBJ2-7	CAWSVGSGGYEQYF	TGTGCCTGGAGTGTGGGTAGCGGAGGGTACGAGCAGTACTTC
NA	few	TRBV6-5	TRBJ2-5	CASSYIGARETQYF	TGTGCCAGCAGTTATATCGGGGCAAGAGAGACCCAGTACTTC
NA	NA	TRBV7-2	TRBJ2-5	CASSYGRTGYETQYF	TGTGCCAGCAGCTACGGCCGAACAGGGTACGAGACCCAGTACTTC
NA	NA	TRBV20-1	TRBJ1-1	CSARGVGQSNTEAFF	TGCAGTGCTAGAGGTGTCGGACAATCGAACACTGAAGCTTTCTTT
TRBD1	NA	TRBV5-6	TRBJ2-7	CASKPGQGSYEQYF	TGTGCCAGTAAACCGGGACAGGGGTCCTACGAGCAGTACTTC
NA	NA	TRBV2	TRBJ1-2	CASSESFYGYTF	TGTGCCAGCAGTGAATCCTTCTATGGCTACACCTTC
NA	NA	TRBV27	TRBJ1-6	CASSLSPANNSPLHF	TGTGCCAGCAGTTTATCCCCAGCTAATAATTCACCCCTCCACTTT
NA	NA	TRBV12-3/TRBV12-4	TRBJ1-2	CASSLGTHYGYTF	TGTGCCAGCAGTTTGGGGACACACTATGGCTACACCTTC
TRBD2	NA	TRBV9	TRBJ2-7	CASSVGASGLDEQYF	TGTGCCAGCAGCGTAGGAGCTAGCGGGCTAGACGAGCAGTACTTC
TRBD2	NA	TRBV24-1	TRBJ2-3	CATSDPRLAGVNSDTQYF	TGTGCCACCAGTGACCCGCGACTAGCGGGAGTCAATTCAGATACGCAGTATTTT
NA	NA	TRBV6-6	TRBJ2-5	CASSDGDQQYF	TGTGCCAGCAGTGACGGAGATCAGCAGTACTTC
NA	once	TRBV12-3/TRBV12-4	TRBJ2-3	CASSLSLWWYF	TGTGCCAGCAGTTTGAGCCTATGGTGGTATTTT
NA	NA	TRBV14	TRBJ2-7	CASSLHREQYF	TGTGCCAGCAGCCTCCACCGCGAGCAGTACTTC
NA	once	TRBV20-1	TRBJ1-1	CTHIQRGEAFF	TGCACCCATATTCAACGAGGTGAAGCTTTCTTT
NA	NA	TRBV6-2/TRBV6-3	TRBJ2-3	CASKPMREDTQYF	TGTGCCAGCAAGCCTATGAGGGAAGATACGCAGTATTTT
NA	once	TRBV9	TRBJ2-3	CASSAGGGGPTDTQYF	TGTGCCAGCAGCGCCGGGGGTGGGGGCCCCACAGATACGCAGTATTTT
TRBD1	NA	TRBV28	TRBJ2-7	CASSLPRQGAGEQYF	TGTGCCAGCAGTTTGCCGAGACAGGGGGCAGGGGAGCAGTACTTC
NA	NA	TRBV7-2	TRBJ2-7	CASSSNGGFENTQYF	TGTGCCAGCAGCTCTAACGGTGGGTTTGAGAACACTCAGTACTTC
TRBD1	NA	TRBV5-1	TRBJ2-5	CASRDSKETQYF	TGCGCCAGCCGGGACAGCAAAGAGACCCAGTACTTC
NA	few	TRBV20-1	TRBJ2-5	CSASRTGLGETQYF	TGCAGTGCTAGCCGAACGGGCCTTGGGGAGACCCAGTACTTC
TRBD2	NA	TRBV13	TRBJ2-7	CASSLAGLADEQYF	TGTGCCAGCAGCTTAGCCGGCCTAGCGGACGAGCAGTACTTC
NA	NA	TRBV14	TRBJ1-1	CASSQGPTGFTEAFF	TGTGCCAGCAGCCAAGGGCCTACAGGGTTCACTGAAGCTTTCTTT
TRBD2	few	TRBV20-1	TRBJ2-7	CSARAGGSMYEQYF	TGCAGTGCCAGAGCGGGAGGGTCTATGTACGAGCAGTACTTC
TRBD1	NA	TRBV12-3/TRBV12-4	TRBJ1-3	CASSRQGGSGNTIYF	TGTGCCAGCAGCCGACAGGGAGGCTCTGGAAACACCATATATTTT
NA	NA	TRBV10-3	TRBJ1-2	CAISEGDLGGYTF	TGTGCCATCAGTGAAGGGGACCTCGGCGGCTACACCTTC
NA	few	TRBV4-3	TRBJ2-3	CASSQGTGVTDTQYF	TGCGCCAGCAGCCAAGGAACGGGAGTCACAGATACGCAGTATTTT
TRBD2	NA	TRBV6-5	TRBJ2-1	CASSSTLAGNNEQFF	TGTGCCAGCAGTTCTACCCTAGCGGGGAACAATGAGCAGTTCTTC
NA	NA	TRBV27	TRBJ2-7	CASSFFPDAHEQYF	TGTGCCAGCAGTTTTTTCCCAGATGCTCACGAGCAGTACTTC
TRBD1	many	TRBV29-1	TRBJ2-5	CSAWDRVQETQYF	TGCAGCGCCTGGGACAGGGTTCAAGAGACCCAGTACTTC
TRBD1	NA	TRBV5-1	TRBJ2-7	CATKTGGPRDEQYF	TGCGCCACCAAGACAGGGGGCCCCAGAGACGAGCAGTACTTC
NA	NA	TRBV20-1	TRBJ1-2	CSAPKSGTPVVGGYTF	TGCAGTGCTCCCAAGTCCGGTACTCCAGTGGTGGGGGGCTACACCTTC
TRBD1	NA	TRBV7-9	TRBJ2-1	CASGQGAGEQFF	TGTGCCAGCGGCCAGGGGGCAGGGGAGCAGTTCTTC
NA	NA	TRBV4-1	TRBJ2-1	CASSQDPGRDGNEQFF	TGCGCCAGCAGCCAAGATCCAGGGCGGGATGGGAATGAGCAGTTCTTC
NA	few	TRBV29-1	TRBJ2-1	CSVELLGDFEQFF	TGCAGCGTGGAATTACTAGGGGATTTTGAGCAGTTCTTC
NA	NA	TRBV20-1	TRBJ1-1	CSARAREEVGTEAFF	TGCAGTGCTAGAGCCCGGGAAGAGGTGGGCACTGAAGCTTTCTTT
TRBD1	few	TRBV28	TRBJ2-1	CASSLGQEINNEQFF	TGTGCCAGCAGTCTGGGACAGGAGATCAATAATGAGCAGTTCTTC
NA	NA	TRBV5-6	TRBJ1-1	CASSLDAGVSEAFF	TGTGCCAGCAGCTTGGACGCAGGGGTCTCTGAAGCTTTCTTT
NA	NA	TRBV7-2	TRBJ2-3	CASSRIDGGTDTQYF	TGTGCCAGCAGCAGGATCGACGGGGGCACAGATACGCAGTATTTT